Listed below are T cell receptor beta chains from one sample, sequenced in a study of cytomegalovirus exposure and HLA in healthy donors. TCRdb keeps only in-frame clones here, not all; method: immunoSEQ multiplex PCR. This sample has 150,000 to 200,000 clones, with around three quarters found just once. Sequencing input: PBMCs. All receptors come from a woman aged 30 to 39 in good health and CMV-seropositive. The CDR3 runs from the conserved cysteine through the conserved F or W. D genes are given only for firm matches. The size of a clone is reported for some rows only, either as once, few or many, or as a class for expanded clones.

V	size	D	J	CDR3	DNA
TRBV5-1	few	TRBD1	TRBJ2-1	CASSVAGTGGLNEQFF	TGCGCCAGCAGCGTGGCTGGGACAGGGGGCCTCAATGAGCAGTTCTTC
TRBV6-5	.	.	TRBJ1-1	CASTPLAEITEAFF	TGTGCCAGCACCCCACTGGCGGAGATCACTGAAGCTTTCTTT
TRBV6-5	.	TRBD1	TRBJ1-6	CASSYSTGRGSPLHF	TGTGCCAGCAGTTATTCGACAGGGCGAGGTTCACCCCTCCACTTT
TRBV29-1	few	.	TRBJ2-7	CSAGTQYEQYF	TGCAGCGCCGGGACACAGTACGAGCAGTACTTC
TRBV2	.	TRBD1	TRBJ2-3	CASGQADTQYF	TGTGCCAGCGGACAGGCAGATACGCAGTATTTT
TRBV29-1	.	.	TRBJ1-2	CSVDQNYGYTF	TGCAGCGTTGACCAGAACTATGGCTACACCTTC
TRBV27	.	.	TRBJ1-1	CASSPGLNTEAFF	TGTGCCAGCAGCCCCGGGTTGAACACTGAAGCTTTCTTT
TRBV6-1	few	.	TRBJ2-5	CASSEALRGVNQETQYF	TGTGCCAGCAGTGAAGCGCTCAGGGGAGTAAACCAAGAGACCCAGTACTTC
TRBV10-3	.	TRBD1	TRBJ2-7	CAISDGTGGSYEQYF	TGTGCCATCAGTGACGGGACAGGGGGTTCCTACGAGCAGTACTTC
TRBV6-6	.	.	TRBJ2-5	CASSPRRETQYF	TGTGCCAGCAGTCCCCGGAGAGAGACCCAGTACTTC
TRBV30	.	.	TRBJ1-3	CACFRGTGNTIYF	TGTGCCTGTTTCAGGGGTACTGGAAACACCATATATTTT
TRBV18	.	.	TRBJ1-2	CASSPSGGNYGYTF	TGTGCCAGCTCACCATCAGGAGGTAACTATGGCTACACCTTC
TRBV19	.	.	TRBJ1-4	CASSTKRSWEKLFF	TGTGCCAGTAGTACAAAGAGGTCCTGGGAAAAACTGTTTTTT
TRBV28	.	TRBD2	TRBJ2-4	CASSPAGGGGQNIQYF	TGTGCCAGCAGTCCAGCGGGCGGGGGGGGCCAAAACATTCAGTACTTC
TRBV5-4	.	TRBD2	TRBJ2-1	CASRLLAAHNEQFF	TGTGCCAGCAGGTTACTAGCGGCCCACAATGAGCAGTTCTTC
TRBV28	.	TRBD1	TRBJ2-1	CASRGTGGRYNEQFF	TGTGCCAGCAGGGGGACAGGGGGCCGATACAATGAGCAGTTCTTC
TRBV12-5	.	.	TRBJ1-6	CASGLEQGSPLHF	TGTGCTAGTGGTTTGGAACAGGGTTCTCCCCTCCACTTT
TRBV28	.	TRBD1	TRBJ2-1	CASSLTGAYNEQFF	TGTGCCAGCAGTTTGACAGGGGCGTACAATGAGCAGTTCTTC
TRBV7-2	.	.	TRBJ1-2	CASSTTNYGYTF	TGTGCCAGCAGCACTACGAACTATGGCTACACCTTC
TRBV27	.	TRBD1	TRBJ1-1	CASSNRGRGYTEAFF	TGTGCCAGCAGTAACAGGGGGCGCGGGTACACTGAAGCTTTCTTT
TRBV27	.	.	TRBJ1-2	CASSLNSPAYGYTF	TGTGCCAGCAGTTTAAACAGCCCAGCCTATGGCTACACCTTC
TRBV4-3	.	.	TRBJ1-2	CASSQGQNYGYTF	TGCGCCAGCAGCCAAGGGCAGAACTATGGCTACACCTTC
TRBV5-1	.	TRBD1	TRBJ1-2	CASSLAGTGDYGYTF	TGCGCCAGCAGCTTGGCCGGGACAGGGGACTATGGCTACACCTTC
TRBV10-3	few	TRBD2	TRBJ2-1	CAISDKRGADNEQFF	TGTGCCATCAGTGATAAGCGGGGGGCAGACAATGAGCAGTTCTTC
TRBV28	.	.	TRBJ1-5	CASSQGMGQPQHF	TGTGCCAGCAGTCAGGGGATGGGCCAGCCCCAGCATTTT
TRBV29-1	.	.	TRBJ2-2	CSARPASLGTGELFF	TGCAGCGCCCGCCCGGCTAGCTTGGGCACCGGGGAGCTGTTTTTT
TRBV4-3	.	.	TRBJ1-2	CASSPDLTFYGYTF	TGCGCCAGCAGCCCGGACTTAACCTTCTATGGCTACACCTTC
TRBV5-1	.	TRBD1	TRBJ1-1	CASSWSGGGGTEAFF	TGCGCCAGCAGCTGGTCAGGGGGCGGGGGCACTGAAGCTTTCTTT
TRBV29-1	.	.	TRBJ2-7	CSVGDNRKGYEQYF	TGCAGCGTGGGAGACAATCGTAAGGGTTACGAGCAGTACTTC
TRBV4-3	.	TRBD2	TRBJ2-7	CASSRTLAGEHEQYF	TGCGCCAGCAGCCGAACACTAGCGGGAGAGCACGAGCAGTACTTC
TRBV9	.	.	TRBJ1-2	CASSPTGLYGYTF	TGTGCCAGCAGCCCAACCGGGTTATATGGCTACACCTTC
TRBV5-1	.	.	TRBJ1-4	CASRGQPSATNEKLFF	TGCGCCAGCAGAGGACAGCCCTCGGCAACTAATGAAAAACTGTTTTTT
TRBV7-6	.	.	TRBJ2-7	CASSQGGTSYEQYF	TGTGCCAGCAGCCAAGGCGGGACTTCCTACGAGCAGTACTTC
TRBV7-2	.	.	TRBJ2-7	CASSLASQDYEQYF	TGTGCCAGCAGCTTAGCGTCACAGGACTACGAGCAGTACTTC
TRBV7-2	.	.	TRBJ1-1	CASSLGGRQTGNTEAFF	TGTGCCAGCAGCTTAGGGGGCCGTCAGACAGGGAACACTGAAGCTTTCTTT
TRBV27	few	TRBD1	TRBJ2-1	CASRAGQGLDNEQFF	TGTGCCAGCAGGGCCGGACAGGGGCTTGACAATGAGCAGTTCTTC
TRBV11-2	.	.	TRBJ1-2	CASSLFGGGYGYTF	TGTGCCAGCAGCTTATTCGGAGGAGGCTATGGCTACACCTTC
TRBV6-1	once	TRBD1	TRBJ2-7	CASSTGTGYEQYF	TGTGCCAGCAGTACCGGGACAGGATACGAGCAGTACTTC
TRBV10-3	.	.	TRBJ1-2	CAISEQDGGYTF	TGTGCCATCAGTGAACAGGATGGGGGCTACACCTTC
TRBV5-1	.	TRBD1	TRBJ1-1	CASSVGQGATEAFF	TGCGCCAGCAGCGTTGGACAGGGGGCCACTGAAGCTTTCTTT
TRBV7-2	.	TRBD1	TRBJ1-2	CASSLLKSGTVFNYGYTF	TGTGCCAGCAGCTTATTAAAGTCCGGGACAGTTTTTAACTATGGCTACACCTTC
TRBV4-3	.	TRBD2	TRBJ2-7	CASSQELTSGSSVAYEQYF	TGCGCCAGCAGCCAAGAACTGACTAGCGGGAGTAGCGTAGCCTACGAGCAGTACTTC
TRBV7-2	.	.	TRBJ2-5	CASSLAAAQETQYF	TGTGCCAGCAGCTTAGCAGCGGCCCAAGAGACCCAGTACTTC
TRBV28	.	.	TRBJ1-1	CASSLIVNTEAFF	TGTGCCAGCAGTTTAATCGTGAACACTGAAGCTTTCTTT
TRBV7-2	.	.	TRBJ2-7	CASSPRLAYEQYF	TGTGCCAGCAGCCCCCGACTAGCCTACGAGCAGTACTTC
TRBV2	.	TRBD1	TRBJ1-4	CASKKQGQEGEKLFF	TGTGCCAGCAAGAAACAGGGACAGGAGGGAGAAAAACTGTTTTTT
TRBV27	.	.	TRBJ2-7	CASSSGYEQYF	TGTGCCAGCAGTTCGGGCTACGAGCAGTACTTC